This note documents a single TCR beta chain sequence. Sequencing was performed with immunoSEQ multiplex PCR; in TCRdb, only in-frame clones are kept and a portion is missing. Counted here are some 400,000 clones, roughly nine tenths occurring once; the ten biggest clones make up 1.5% to 2%. Assignments of participants to cohorts depended upon their own reported clinical history. Cohort 3 donors counted as recovered after two negative PCRs, clearance, or resolved symptoms. These data belong to a study of blood T cell repertoires in COVID-19. At the level of the study: Acute-phase and convalescent COVID-19 samples originated in the United States, Italy and Spain.

The CDR3 length is 16 residues. The V and J ends lost 5 bases and 0 bases, in that order; junction bases with no gene match: 4. Germline V gene data show CDR1 as SGHVS and CDR2 as FNYEAQ. The clonotype comes from a woman aged 25 to 39 who had recovered from COVID-19. Sequenced sample: PBMCs or T cells enriched from blood (not recorded which). The chain combines TRBV7-6 with TRBJ2-2; 9 bases align to TRBD1. CDR3 bases: TGTGCCAGCAGCGACACAGGGGGCGCGAACACCGGGGAGCTGTTTTTT. As protein: CASSDTGGANTGELFF.